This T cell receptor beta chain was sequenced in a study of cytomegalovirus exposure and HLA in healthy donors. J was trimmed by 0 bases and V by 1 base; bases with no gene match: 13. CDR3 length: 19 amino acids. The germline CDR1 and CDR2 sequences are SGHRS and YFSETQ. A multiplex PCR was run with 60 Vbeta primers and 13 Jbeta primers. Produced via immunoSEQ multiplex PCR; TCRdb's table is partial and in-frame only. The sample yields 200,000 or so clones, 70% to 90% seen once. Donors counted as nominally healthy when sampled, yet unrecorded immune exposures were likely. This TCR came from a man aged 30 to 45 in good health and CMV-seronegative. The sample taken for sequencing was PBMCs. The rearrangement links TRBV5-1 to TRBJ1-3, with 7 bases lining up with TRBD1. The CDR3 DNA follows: TGCGCCAGCAGCTTGTACGGCCGAGGGGGACAGAACTCTGGAAACACCATATATTTT. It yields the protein CASSLYGRGGQNSGNTIYF.